The rows below give T cell receptor beta chains drawn from one sample of a study of CD8+ T cells in alopecia areata. Here immunoSEQ multiplex PCR was the method, and the copy in TCRdb shows in-frame clones only, minus some. The sample carries about 64,000 clones, about 40% recorded once. Material: NKG2D-low CD8+ T cells sorted from blood. These receptor sequences come from a human donor with alopecia areata. The CDR3 runs from the conserved cysteine through the conserved F or W. D genes are given only for firm matches.

j_gene	v_gene	d_gene	CDR3aa
TRBJ1-6	TRBV19	-	CASSLDGPPNSPLHF
TRBJ2-1	TRBV27	TRBD2	CASSIQTSGRGEQFF
TRBJ2-1	TRBV27	-	CASSHGVDEQFF
TRBJ2-1	TRBV29-1	-	CSVARTDSSYNEQFF
TRBJ2-1	TRBV7-9	-	CASTSGSWDEQFF
TRBJ2-3	TRBV6-5	TRBD1	CASSRDRGRPDTQYF
TRBJ2-5	TRBV29-1	-	CSVEDPETMYQETQYF
TRBJ2-7	TRBV29-1	TRBD1	CSVRTGMDYEQYF
TRBJ1-2	TRBV7-9	-	CASSLPRDGYTF
TRBJ2-7	TRBV2	TRBD2	CASTYSGGNYEQYF
TRBJ1-1	TRBV29-1	-	CSVEDLPTGAFF
TRBJ1-1	TRBV29-1	-	CSVEDSAPGENTEAFF
TRBJ2-7	TRBV29-1	-	CSVIRRGEQYF
TRBJ2-7	TRBV7-9	-	CASSSPGSGYEQYF
TRBJ2-7	TRBV13	TRBD2	CASSLNWEGQYF
TRBJ1-2	TRBV7-9	-	CASSRGGFAF
TRBJ2-7	TRBV2	-	CASEQGAYEQYF
TRBJ1-1	TRBV29-1	TRBD1	CSVWLQGGDTEAFF
TRBJ2-7	TRBV7-8	-	CASSDQDFGLEQYF
TRBJ2-3	TRBV7-2	-	CASSSLKASTDTQYF
TRBJ1-2	TRBV29-1	-	CSVQDWYGYTF
TRBJ2-7	TRBV27	TRBD2	CASSLSLAPGALEQYF
TRBJ2-1	TRBV19	TRBD2	CASSIEGTSNNEQFF
TRBJ1-1	TRBV13	-	CASSSNFHPEAFF
TRBJ1-2	TRBV6-4	-	CASSDRGLIGGYTF
TRBJ2-7	TRBV20-1	-	CSAAGKIEQYF
TRBJ2-3	TRBV11-1	-	CASSFSQGTDTQYF
TRBJ1-5	TRBV10-3	-	CAISEGAGNQPQHF
TRBJ2-2	TRBV27	TRBD2	CASSFFGRAGELFF
TRBJ2-1	TRBV27	-	CASSLVGGGQFF
TRBJ1-1	TRBV27	-	CASSLYANTEAFF
TRBJ2-1	TRBV7-3	-	CASSPDRSSGDEQFF
TRBJ2-7	TRBV7-9	-	CASSSTYEQYF
-	TRBV29-1	-	CSVEEGGSEQYF
TRBJ2-5	TRBV5-1	TRBD2	CASSLTGGARETQYF
TRBJ1-2	TRBV14	-	CASSARWNLEGYTF
TRBJ2-1	TRBV7-9	-	CASSLEPASHNEQFF
TRBJ2-5	TRBV5-8	TRBD1	CASSLGTGVETQYF
TRBJ1-2	TRBV5-1	TRBD1	CASSSGQGYGYTF
TRBJ2-7	TRBV4-1	-	CASSHLKKGGPEQYF
TRBJ2-7	TRBV2	-	CASIGGSYEQYF
TRBJ2-7	TRBV7-9	-	CASSPGSLEQYF
TRBJ2-1	TRBV7-9	-	CASSLAGSYNEQFF
TRBJ2-7	TRBV13	-	CASSPRDSSYEQYF
TRBJ2-3	TRBV7-9	-	CASSLDSTSDTQYF
TRBJ2-1	TRBV6-4	TRBD2	CASSDSGGGGDEQFF
TRBJ1-2	TRBV23-1	-	CASSQSAPTRGYGYTF
TRBJ2-3	TRBV5-1	TRBD2	CASSPVEGGLTDTQYF
TRBJ2-5	TRBV4-3	TRBD2	CASSQDSGRGGRETQYF
TRBJ1-1	TRBV29-1	-	CSVAERGGAFF
TRBJ2-7	TRBV28	TRBD2	CASRSGSMYEQYF
TRBJ2-2	TRBV5-4	-	CASSLPPNTGELFF
TRBJ1-1	TRBV29-1	-	CSVDGYAGSMNTEAFF
TRBJ2-7	TRBV7-9	TRBD1	CASTGDRENPYEQYF
TRBJ2-7	TRBV29-1	-	CSVAPRDSYEQYF
TRBJ2-1	TRBV29-1	TRBD2	CSGRGDNEQFF
TRBJ1-1	TRBV7-2	-	CASSLVGGPEAFF